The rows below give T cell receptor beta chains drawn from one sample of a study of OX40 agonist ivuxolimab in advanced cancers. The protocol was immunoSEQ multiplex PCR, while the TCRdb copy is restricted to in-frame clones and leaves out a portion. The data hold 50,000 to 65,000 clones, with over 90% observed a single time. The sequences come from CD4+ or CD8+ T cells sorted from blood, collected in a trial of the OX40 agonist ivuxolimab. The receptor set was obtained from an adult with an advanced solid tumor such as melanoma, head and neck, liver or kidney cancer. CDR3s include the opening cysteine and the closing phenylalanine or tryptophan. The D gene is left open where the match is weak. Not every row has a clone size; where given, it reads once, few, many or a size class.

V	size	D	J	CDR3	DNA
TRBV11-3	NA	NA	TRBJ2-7	CASSASDGRPSYEQYF	TGTGCCAGCAGCGCTTCTGACGGACGGCCCTCCTACGAGCAGTACTTC
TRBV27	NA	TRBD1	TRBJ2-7	CASSLTGVRYEQYF	TGTGCCAGCAGTTTGACAGGGGTAAGGTACGAGCAGTACTTC
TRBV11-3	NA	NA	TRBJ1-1	CASSWTRGLGLDTEAFF	TGTGCCAGCAGCTGGACGAGGGGTTTAGGGTTGGACACTGAAGCTTTCTTT
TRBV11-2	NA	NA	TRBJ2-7	CASSLSQETPRYEQYF	TGTGCCAGCAGCTTATCCCAGGAGACTCCGCGCTACGAGCAGTACTTC
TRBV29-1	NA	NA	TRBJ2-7	CSATSGDVYEQYF	TGCAGCGCGACCTCGGGGGACGTTTACGAGCAGTACTTC
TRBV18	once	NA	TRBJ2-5	CASSLIGGIETQYF	TGTGCCAGCTCACTGATTGGGGGAATAGAGACCCAGTACTTC
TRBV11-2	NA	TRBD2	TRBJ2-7	CASSPGTSGISYEQYF	TGTGCCAGCAGCCCAGGGACTAGCGGGATCTCCTACGAGCAGTACTTC
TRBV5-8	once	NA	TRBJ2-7	CASRTGRYEQYF	TGTGCCAGTCGAACAGGGAGGTACGAGCAGTACTTC
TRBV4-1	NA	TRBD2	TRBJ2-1	CASSQPSGRAYEQFF	TGCGCCAGCAGCCAGCCTAGCGGGAGGGCCTATGAGCAGTTCTTC
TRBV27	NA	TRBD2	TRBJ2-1	CASSFRGDEQFF	TGTGCCAGCAGCTTTCGGGGGGATGAGCAGTTCTTC
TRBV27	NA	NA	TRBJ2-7	CASSLGVRYEQYF	TGTGCCAGCAGTTTGGGCGTTCGCTACGAGCAGTACTTC
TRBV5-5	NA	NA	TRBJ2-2	CASSLANWNTGELFF	TGTGCCAGCAGCCTAGCGAATTGGAACACCGGGGAGCTGTTTTTT
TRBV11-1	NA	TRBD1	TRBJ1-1	CASSEGQRLEAFF	TGTGCCAGCAGCGAGGGACAGCGACTTGAAGCTTTCTTT
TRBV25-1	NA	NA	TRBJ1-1	CASSELLRGNTEAFF	TGTGCCAGCAGTGAATTATTAAGGGGCAACACTGAAGCTTTCTTT
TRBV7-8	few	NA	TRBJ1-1	CASSPGWEAFF	TGTGCCAGCAGCCCAGGTTGGGAAGCTTTCTTT
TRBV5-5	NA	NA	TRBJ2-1	CASSLELPSYNEQFF	TGTGCCAGCAGCTTGGAGTTACCCTCCTACAATGAGCAGTTCTTC
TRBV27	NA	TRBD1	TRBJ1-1	CASSLSPGQGNTEAFF	TGTGCCAGCAGTTTATCGCCAGGACAGGGTAACACTGAAGCTTTCTTT
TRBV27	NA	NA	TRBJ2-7	CASSPQISYEQYF	TGTGCCAGCAGTCCCCAGATATCCTACGAGCAGTACTTC
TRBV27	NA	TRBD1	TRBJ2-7	CASSFIGQESLF	TGTGCCAGCAGTTTCATCGGACAGGAAAGTCTCTTC
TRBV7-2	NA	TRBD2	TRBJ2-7	CASSSTPSGNYEQYF	TGTGCCAGCAGCTCAACCCCCAGCGGGAATTACGAGCAGTACTTC
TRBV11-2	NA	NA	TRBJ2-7	CASSLGVMVAYEQYF	TGTGCCAGCAGCTTGGGGGTCATGGTAGCCTACGAGCAGTACTTC
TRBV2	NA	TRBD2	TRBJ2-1	CASNLAGAPNNEQFF	TGTGCCAGCAATCTAGCGGGAGCGCCAAACAATGAGCAGTTCTTC
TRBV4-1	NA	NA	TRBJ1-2	CASSQVGRPGDYGYTF	TGCGCCAGCAGCCAAGTCGGGAGGCCAGGGGACTATGGCTACACCTTC
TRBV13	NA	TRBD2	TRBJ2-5	CASSLTSMTETQYF	TGTGCCAGCAGCTTGACTAGCATGACAGAGACCCAGTACTTC
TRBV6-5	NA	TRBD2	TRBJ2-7	CASSYSRGDTYEQYF	TGTGCCAGCAGTTACTCGCGGGGGGATACCTACGAGCAGTACTTC
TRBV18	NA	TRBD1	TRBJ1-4	CASSPQTGRDEKLFF	TGTGCCAGCTCACCCCAGACAGGGCGGGATGAAAAACTGTTTTTT
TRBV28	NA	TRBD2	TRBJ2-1	CASSSRLAGLSYNEQFF	TGTGCCAGCAGTTCAAGACTAGCGGGACTCTCCTACAATGAGCAGTTCTTC
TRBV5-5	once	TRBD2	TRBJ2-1	CASSLAASGFYNEQFF	TGTGCCAGCAGCTTGGCAGCTAGCGGCTTCTACAATGAGCAGTTCTTC
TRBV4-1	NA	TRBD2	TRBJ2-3	CASSQDCLPGLAGCTDTQYF	TGCGCCAGCAGCCAAGATTGCCTCCCTGGACTAGCGGGATGCACAGATACGCAGTATTTT
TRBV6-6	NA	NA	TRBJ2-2	CASREGAGELFF	TGTGCCAGCAGGGAGGGTGCCGGGGAGCTGTTTTTT
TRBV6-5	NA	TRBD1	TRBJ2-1	CASSTLQGANEQFF	TGTGCCAGCAGTACGTTACAGGGGGCCAATGAGCAGTTCTTC
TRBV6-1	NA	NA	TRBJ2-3	CASSDSPNGADTQYF	TGTGCCAGCAGTGATTCCCCGAACGGCGCAGATACGCAGTATTTT
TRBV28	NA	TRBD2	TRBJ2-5	CASSLLGGETQYF	TGTGCCAGCAGTTTGTTGGGGGGGGAGACCCAGTACTTC
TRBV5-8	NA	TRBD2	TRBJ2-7	CASSWTSGIREQYF	TGTGCCAGCAGCTGGACTAGCGGGATTCGCGAGCAGTACTTC
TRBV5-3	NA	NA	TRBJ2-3	CARSSFRPLDTQYF	TGTGCCAGAAGCTCCTTTCGGCCGCTGGATACGCAGTATTTT
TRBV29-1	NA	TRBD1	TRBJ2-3	CSGEQGSNTDTQYF	TGCAGCGGCGAACAGGGGTCAAACACAGATACGCAGTATTTT
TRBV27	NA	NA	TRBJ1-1	CASSLLGEGNTEAFF	TGTGCCAGCAGTTTATTGGGGGAGGGGAACACTGAAGCTTTCTTT